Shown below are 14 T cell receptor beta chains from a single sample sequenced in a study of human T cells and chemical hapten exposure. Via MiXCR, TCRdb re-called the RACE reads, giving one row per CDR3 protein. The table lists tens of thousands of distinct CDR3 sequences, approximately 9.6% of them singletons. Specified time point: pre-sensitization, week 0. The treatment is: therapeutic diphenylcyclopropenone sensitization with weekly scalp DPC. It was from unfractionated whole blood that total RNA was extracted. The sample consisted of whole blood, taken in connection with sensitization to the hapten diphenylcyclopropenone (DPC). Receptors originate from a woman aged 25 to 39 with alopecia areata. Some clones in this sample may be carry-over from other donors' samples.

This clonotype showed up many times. For the CDR3, the DNA is TGTGCCTGGAGTGTAACTGGATTGAGCTCCTACAATGAGCAGTTCTTC. Protein sequence: CAWSVTGLSSYNEQFF. The chain couples TRBV30 to TRBJ2-1; no reliable D call. Germline V gene data show CDR1 as GTSNPN and CDR2 as SVGIG (reference sequence). The V gene lost 0 bases and the J gene lost 0 bases, with 12 bases spanning the gap. This CDR3 contains 16 residues.

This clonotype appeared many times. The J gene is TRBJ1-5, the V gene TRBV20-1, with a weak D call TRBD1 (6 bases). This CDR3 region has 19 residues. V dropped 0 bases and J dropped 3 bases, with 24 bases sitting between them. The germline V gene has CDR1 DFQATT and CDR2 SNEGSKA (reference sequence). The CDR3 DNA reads TGCAGTGCTAGAGATTACTATCAAGGGGGGGATGTGATCAATCAGCCCCAGCATTTT. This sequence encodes CSARDYYQGGDVINQPQHF.

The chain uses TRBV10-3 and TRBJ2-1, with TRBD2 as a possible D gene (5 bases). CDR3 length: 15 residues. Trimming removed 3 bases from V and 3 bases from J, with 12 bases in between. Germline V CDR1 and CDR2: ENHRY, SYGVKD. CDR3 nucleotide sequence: TGTGCCATCAGTGACAGTGAGCGGAACTACAATGAGCAGTTCTTC. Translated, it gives CAISDSERNYNEQFF.

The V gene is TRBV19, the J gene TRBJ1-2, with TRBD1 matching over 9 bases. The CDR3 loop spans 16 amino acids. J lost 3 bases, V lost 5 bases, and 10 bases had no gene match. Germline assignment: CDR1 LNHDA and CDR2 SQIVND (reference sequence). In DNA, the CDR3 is TGTGCCAGTAGTCCGACCGGGACAGGGCCCTACTATGGCTACACCTTC. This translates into CASSPTGTGPYYGYTF.

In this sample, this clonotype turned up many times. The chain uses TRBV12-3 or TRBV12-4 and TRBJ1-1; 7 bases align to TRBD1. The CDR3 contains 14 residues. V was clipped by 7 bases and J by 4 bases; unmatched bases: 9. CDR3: CASIKDRVRTEAFF. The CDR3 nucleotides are TGTGCCAGCATCAAAGACAGGGTCCGCACTGAAGCTTTCTTT.

CDR3 bases: TGCGCCAGCAGCTTCGGGGGTCCGACCCCAACCGAGCAGTACTTC. Translated, it gives CASSFGGPTPTEQYF. The chain is built from TRBV5-1 and TRBJ2-7; TRBD2 is a possible D gene (6 bases). V lost 2 bases, J lost 6 bases, and 18 bases lay in between. Germline CDR1 and CDR2: SGHRS and YFSETQ. The CDR3 sequence is 15 residues long. The complete variable domain, with remaining parts taken from reference TRBV5-1 and TRBJ2-7, reads KAGVTQTPRYLIKTRGQQVTLSCSPISGHRSVSWYQQTPGQGLQFLFEYFSETQRNKGNFPGRFSGRQFSNSRSEMNVSTLELGDSALYLCASSFGGPTPTEQYFGPGTRLTVT.

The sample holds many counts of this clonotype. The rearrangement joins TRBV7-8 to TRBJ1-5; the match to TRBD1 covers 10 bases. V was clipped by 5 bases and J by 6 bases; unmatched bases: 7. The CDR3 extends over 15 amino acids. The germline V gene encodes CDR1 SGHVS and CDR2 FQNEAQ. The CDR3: CASSGTGDGGQPQHF. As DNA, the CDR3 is TGTGCCAGCAGCGGGACAGGGGATGGGGGTCAGCCCCAGCATTTT.

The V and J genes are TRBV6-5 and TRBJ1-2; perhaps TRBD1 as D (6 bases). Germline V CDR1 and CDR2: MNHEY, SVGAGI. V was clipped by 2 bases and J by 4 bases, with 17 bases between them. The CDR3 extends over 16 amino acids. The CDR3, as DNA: TGTGCCAGCAGTTACGTAAGGACAGAACTTCCCTATGGCTACACCTTC. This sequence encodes CASSYVRTELPYGYTF.

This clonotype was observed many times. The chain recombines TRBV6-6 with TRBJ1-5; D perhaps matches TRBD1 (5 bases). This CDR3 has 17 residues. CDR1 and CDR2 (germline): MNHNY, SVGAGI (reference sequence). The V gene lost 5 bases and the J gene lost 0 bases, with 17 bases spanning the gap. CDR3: CASSPIVGGTSNQPQHF. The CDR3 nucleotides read TGTGCCAGCAGTCCCATAGTAGGCGGGACTAGCAATCAGCCCCAGCATTTT.

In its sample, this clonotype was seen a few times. CDR3: CASSLGRESSEQYF. The CDR3 DNA reads as TGCGCCAGCAGCTTGGGAAGGGAATCGAGCGAGCAGTACTTC. This chain connects TRBV5-1 to TRBJ2-7; D is unresolved. The CDR3 runs to 14 residues. V was clipped by 0 bases and J by 6 bases, with 13 bases between them. In germline, CDR1 is SGHRS, CDR2 YFSETQ.

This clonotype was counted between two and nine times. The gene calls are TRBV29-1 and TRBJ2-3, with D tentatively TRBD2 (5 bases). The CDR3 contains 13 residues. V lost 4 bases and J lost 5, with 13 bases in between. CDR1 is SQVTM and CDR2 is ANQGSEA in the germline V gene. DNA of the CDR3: TGCAGCGTTGTCGGACGGGGAGAAGATACGCAGTATTTT. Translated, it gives CSVVGRGEDTQYF.

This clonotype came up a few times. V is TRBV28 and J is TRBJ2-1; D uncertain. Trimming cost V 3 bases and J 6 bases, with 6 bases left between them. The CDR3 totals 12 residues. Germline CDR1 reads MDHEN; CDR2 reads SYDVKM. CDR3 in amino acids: CASSFSFNEQFF. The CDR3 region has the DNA TGTGCCAGCAGTTTTTCTTTCAATGAGCAGTTCTTC.

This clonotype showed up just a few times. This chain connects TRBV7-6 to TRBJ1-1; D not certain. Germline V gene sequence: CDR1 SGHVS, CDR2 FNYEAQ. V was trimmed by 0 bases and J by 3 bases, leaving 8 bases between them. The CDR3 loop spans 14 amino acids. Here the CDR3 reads CASSLAMEHTEAFF. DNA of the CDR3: TGTGCCAGCAGCTTAGCGATGGAGCACACTGAAGCTTTCTTT. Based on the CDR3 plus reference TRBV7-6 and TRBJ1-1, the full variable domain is GAGVSQSPRYKVTKRGQDVALRCDPISGHVSLYWYRQALGQGPEFLTYFNYEAQQDKSGLPNDRFSAERPEGSISTLTIQRTEQRDSAMYRCASSLAMEHTEAFFGQGTRLTVV.

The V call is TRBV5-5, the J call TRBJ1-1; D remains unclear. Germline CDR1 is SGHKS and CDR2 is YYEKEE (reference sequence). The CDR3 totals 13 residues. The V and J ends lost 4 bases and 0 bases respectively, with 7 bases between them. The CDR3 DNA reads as TGTGCCAGCAGCGCCTTGATGAACACTGAAGCTTTCTTT. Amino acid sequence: CASSALMNTEAFF.